This note documents a single T cell receptor (beta chain) sequence. The antigen is not known. These data originate in a study of cytomegalovirus exposure and HLA in healthy donors. Per the germline V gene, CDR1 is SNHLY and CDR2 is FYNNEI. V gave up 7 bases and J gave up 6 bases, with 21 bases separating them. The CDR3 length is 16 residues. The table came from immunoSEQ multiplex PCR; TCRdb's copy has only in-frame clones and leaves some out. This sample yields some 50,000 clones, of which approximately 95% are seen a single time; approximately 7.8% belongs to the top ten. Study outcomes and limitations: In vitro, a few CMV-associated chains proved specific for CMV antigens.

Input material: PBMCs. V is TRBV2 and J is TRBJ2-2; a weak D match, TRBD2 (5 bases). The TCR originated in a woman between 18 and 30 years old in good health and CMV-seropositive. CDR3 bases: TGTGCCAGCACCCCGATGGGAGAGGGTAGGGCCGGGGAGCTGTTTTTT. Protein product: CASTPMGEGRAGELFF.